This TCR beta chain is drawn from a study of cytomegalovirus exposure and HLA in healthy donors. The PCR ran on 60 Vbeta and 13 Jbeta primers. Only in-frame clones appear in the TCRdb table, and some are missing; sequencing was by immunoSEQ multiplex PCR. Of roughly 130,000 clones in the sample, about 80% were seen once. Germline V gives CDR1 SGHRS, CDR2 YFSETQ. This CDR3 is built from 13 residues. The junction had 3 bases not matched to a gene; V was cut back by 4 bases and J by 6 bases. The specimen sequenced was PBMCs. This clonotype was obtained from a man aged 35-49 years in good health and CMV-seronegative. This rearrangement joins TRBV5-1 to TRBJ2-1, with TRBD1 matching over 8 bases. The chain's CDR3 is CASSPDRGNEQFF. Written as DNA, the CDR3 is TGCGCCAGCAGCCCCGACAGGGGCAATGAGCAGTTCTTC.